This T cell receptor (beta chain) was observed in a study of OX40 agonist ivuxolimab in advanced cancers. Study information: In three patients, partial responses were observed, one with hepatocellular carcinoma and two with cutaneous melanoma.

The CDR3 runs 15 residues. With V trimmed by 7 bases and J by 4 bases, 9 bases remained unmatched. Germline V CDR1 and CDR2: GTSNPN, SVGIG (reference sequence). Sequencing was performed with immunoSEQ multiplex PCR; in TCRdb, only in-frame clones are kept and a portion is missing. The table records tens of thousands of clones, about four fifths of them present only once. This clone was detected a few times. The chain has TRBV30 and TRBJ2-6; TRBD1 agrees at 8 bases. The input for sequencing was CD4+ or CD8+ T cells sorted from blood, taken in a trial of the OX40 agonist ivuxolimab. This receptor was obtained from an adult with an advanced solid tumor such as melanoma, head and neck, liver or kidney cancer. This CDR3 is CAFRTGPGGANVLTF. CDR3 nucleotide sequence: TGTGCCTTCCGGACAGGGCCGGGCGGGGCCAACGTCCTGACTTTC.